Listed below are T cell receptor beta chains from one sample, sequenced in a study of shared clonotypes between healthy human individuals. Profiling relied on immunoSEQ multiplex PCR, and the TCRdb table lists in-frame clones only, not all of them. The data hold under 350,000 clones, with around 87% observed a single time. Sequencing input: memory CD8+ T cells sorted from blood. These receptors all come from a man in his late teens or twenties in good health. Each CDR3 is given without its conserved first and last residue. The D gene is left open where the match is weak. Size tells how often a clone was seen (once, few, many) or the class of an expanded clone, and some rows leave it out.

D	V	J	size	CDR3
.	TRBV5-1	TRBJ1-2	.	ASSLGGARRYGYT
TRBD1	TRBV11-3	TRBJ2-3	few	ASSLNRGPSDTQY
.	TRBV21-1	TRBJ2-3	.	RYFCASRDRARDTQY
TRBD1	TRBV9	TRBJ2-7	.	ASSAGDRSTYEQY
TRBD1	TRBV25-1	TRBJ2-6	once	ASSQGQGLVLT
.	TRBV7-9	TRBJ2-3	.	ASSLAWGQTADTQY
TRBD1	TRBV10-3	TRBJ2-7	.	AITRDTGQVPYEQY
.	TRBV4-1	TRBJ1-2	.	ASSQDGTSNYGYT
TRBD1	TRBV25-1	TRBJ1-1	.	ASSQGAVTEAF
TRBD2	TRBV10-1	TRBJ2-1	.	ASSEYPLASGVYNEQF
.	TRBV9	TRBJ2-5	.	ASSVGTVQETQY
.	TRBV7-9	TRBJ2-7	.	ASSLIRYEQY
TRBD2	TRBV2	TRBJ2-1	.	ASSGGTSDEQF
TRBD2	TRBV11-2	TRBJ2-3	.	ASRSETSGGGYTQY
.	TRBV11-2	TRBJ2-7	.	ASSLVPGYEQY
.	TRBV9	TRBJ2-3	.	ASSVYPTSSDTQY
TRBD2	TRBV9	TRBJ2-1	.	ASSVVKAGEYNEQF
.	TRBV27	TRBJ1-6	.	ASSLSANSPLH
TRBD2	TRBV28	TRBJ2-2	.	ASSLSSGSGELF
.	TRBV6-6	TRBJ1-5	.	AIGGGSQPQH
.	TRBV30	TRBJ2-7	.	AWSVTGGFTYEQY
.	TRBV7-8	TRBJ2-7	.	ASSSRTGPDSYEQY
.	TRBV5-1	TRBJ2-7	.	ASRLGAPNEQY
.	TRBV10-2	TRBJ1-1	.	ASSDRIGQSTEAF
.	TRBV4-1	TRBJ2-2	.	ASSQVNRDTGELF
TRBD2	TRBV7-2	TRBJ2-2	.	ASSFASGTGELF
.	TRBV5-1	TRBJ2-7	.	ASSLRLGYEQY
.	TRBV29-1	TRBJ2-7	.	SVDPGLGAEQY
.	TRBV30	TRBJ2-1	.	AWSYGQGTYNEQF
.	TRBV27	TRBJ1-1	.	ASSPLQGVNTEAF
TRBD2	TRBV5-4	TRBJ2-3	.	ASSPPVSGPSTDTQY
TRBD1	TRBV15	TRBJ1-5	.	ATQQDRGKYNQPQH
TRBD2	TRBV29-1	TRBJ2-7	.	SVLIAGGLNEQY
TRBD2	TRBV30	TRBJ2-1	.	AWNLLAGTNNEQF
.	TRBV14	TRBJ2-1	.	ASSLAGLRGEQF
.	TRBV4-3	TRBJ2-1	.	ASSQDPGSYNEQF
TRBD2	TRBV6-6	TRBJ2-5	.	ASSFPAGGREETQY
TRBD2	TRBV5-1	TRBJ2-7	once	ASSFSGAAYEQY
TRBD2	TRBV7-6	TRBJ2-1	few	ASSLPASGEYNEQF
.	TRBV9	TRBJ1-3	.	ASSVGGSNTIY